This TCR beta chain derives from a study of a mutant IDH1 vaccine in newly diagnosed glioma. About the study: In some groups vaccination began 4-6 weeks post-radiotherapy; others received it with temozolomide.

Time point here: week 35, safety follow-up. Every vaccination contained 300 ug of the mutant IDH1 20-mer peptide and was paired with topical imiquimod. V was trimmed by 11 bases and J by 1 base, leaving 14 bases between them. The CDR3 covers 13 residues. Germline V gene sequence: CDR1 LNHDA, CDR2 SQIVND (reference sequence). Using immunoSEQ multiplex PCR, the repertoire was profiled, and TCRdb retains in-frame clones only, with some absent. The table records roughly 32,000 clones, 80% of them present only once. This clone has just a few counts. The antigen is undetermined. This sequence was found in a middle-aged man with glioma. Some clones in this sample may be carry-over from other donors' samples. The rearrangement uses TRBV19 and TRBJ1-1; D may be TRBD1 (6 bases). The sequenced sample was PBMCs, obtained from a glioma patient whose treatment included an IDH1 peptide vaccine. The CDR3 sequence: CAVAGTSNTEAFF. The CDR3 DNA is TGTGCCGTCGCGGGGACATCGAACACTGAAGCTTTCTTT.